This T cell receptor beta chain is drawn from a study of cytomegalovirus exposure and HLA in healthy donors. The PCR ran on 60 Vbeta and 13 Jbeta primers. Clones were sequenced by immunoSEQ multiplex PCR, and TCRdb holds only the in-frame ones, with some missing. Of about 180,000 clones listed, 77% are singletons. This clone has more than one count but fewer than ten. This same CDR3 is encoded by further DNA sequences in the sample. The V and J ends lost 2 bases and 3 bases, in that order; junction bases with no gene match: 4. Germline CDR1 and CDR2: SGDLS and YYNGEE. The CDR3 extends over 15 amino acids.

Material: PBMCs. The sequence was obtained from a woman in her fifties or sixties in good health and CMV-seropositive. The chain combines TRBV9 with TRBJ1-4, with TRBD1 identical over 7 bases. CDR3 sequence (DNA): TGTGCCAGCAGCGTCGGGACAGAATCTAATGAAAAACTGTTTTTT. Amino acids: CASSVGTESNEKLFF.